This entry lists 5 T cell receptor beta chains sequenced from one sample in a study of cytomegalovirus exposure and HLA in healthy donors. This table comes from immunoSEQ multiplex PCR, and its TCRdb copy is limited to in-frame clones, with some not included. The repertoire holds roughly 150,000 clones, about 96% seen once, with around 0.9% in the top ten. The specimen was PBMCs. These receptors were collected from a woman aged 18-29 years in good health and CMV-seronegative.

The sample holds one count of this clone. The V gene is TRBV5-1, the J gene TRBJ2-1; TRBD1 aligns across 9 bases. Germline CDR1 and CDR2: SGHRS and YFSETQ. CDR3 length: 16 amino acids. V lost 0 bases to trimming and J lost 3 bases; unmatched junction nucleotides: 4. The CDR3 DNA follows: TGCGCCAGCAGCTTGGTCCAGACAGGGGGCTACAATGAGCAGTTCTTC. Translating it yields CASSLVQTGGYNEQFF. The full variable domain, rest sourced from reference TRBV5-1 and TRBJ2-1, is KAGVTQTPRYLIKTRGQQVTLSCSPISGHRSVSWYQQTPGQGLQFLFEYFSETQRNKGNFPGRFSGRQFSNSRSEMNVSTLELGDSALYLCASSLVQTGGYNEQFFGPGTRLTVL.

CDR3 nucleotide sequence: TGTGCCACCAGCAGAGTAATTAGCGGCACCAATGAGCAGTTCTTC. This gives the protein CATSRVISGTNEQFF. The V and J genes are TRBV15 and TRBJ2-1, with a tentative D call TRBD2 (6 bases). The V end was cut by 1 base, the J end by 6 bases, with 13 bases between. Germline CDR1 LNHNV, CDR2 YYDKDF (reference sequence). The CDR3 covers 15 residues.

The chain combines TRBV29-1 with TRBJ2-3; TRBD1 matches at 7 bases. The germline gives CDR1 SQVTM, CDR2 ANQGSEA. The CDR3 is 14 residues long. V shed 4 bases, J shed 4 bases, and the junction held 8 bases outside the gene matches. The CDR3 reads CSVVLGQVPDTQYF. The CDR3 DNA is TGCAGCGTTGTTCTCGGACAGGTTCCAGATACGCAGTATTTT.

This sequence joins TRBV18 and TRBJ1-3; D call uncertain. The CDR3 length is 15 residues. V lost 5 bases and J lost 3, with 14 bases in between. Germline values: CDR1 KGHSH, CDR2 LQKENI. CDR3 loop: CASSSPARGGNTIYF. The CDR3 DNA reads as TGTGCCAGCTCAAGTCCAGCACGAGGTGGAAACACCATATATTTT.

The chain links TRBV5-1 to TRBJ1-4; 8 nucleotides agree with TRBD1. The J segment lost 5 bases and the V segment lost 5 bases, leaving 5 bases of the junction unmatched. Germline CDR1 is SGHRS and CDR2 is YFSETQ. The CDR3 has 14 residues. The CDR3 bases are TGCGCCAGCAGTCGAACAGGGGGAAATGAAAAACTGTTTTTT. This codes for CASSRTGGNEKLFF.